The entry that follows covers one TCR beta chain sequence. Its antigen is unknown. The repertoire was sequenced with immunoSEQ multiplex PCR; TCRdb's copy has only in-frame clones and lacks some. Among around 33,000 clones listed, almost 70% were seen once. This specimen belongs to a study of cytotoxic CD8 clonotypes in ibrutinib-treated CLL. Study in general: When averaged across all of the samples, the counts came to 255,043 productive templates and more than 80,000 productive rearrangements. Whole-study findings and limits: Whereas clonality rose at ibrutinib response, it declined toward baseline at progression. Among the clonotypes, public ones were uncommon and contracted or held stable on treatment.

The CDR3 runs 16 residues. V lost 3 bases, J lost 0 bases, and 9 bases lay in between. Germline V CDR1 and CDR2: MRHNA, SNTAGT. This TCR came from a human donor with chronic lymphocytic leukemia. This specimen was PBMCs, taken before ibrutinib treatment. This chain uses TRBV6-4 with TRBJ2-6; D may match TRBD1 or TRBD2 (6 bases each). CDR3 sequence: CASSEGGSSGANVLTF. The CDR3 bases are TGTGCCAGCAGTGAAGGGGGGAGCTCTGGGGCCAACGTCCTGACTTTC.